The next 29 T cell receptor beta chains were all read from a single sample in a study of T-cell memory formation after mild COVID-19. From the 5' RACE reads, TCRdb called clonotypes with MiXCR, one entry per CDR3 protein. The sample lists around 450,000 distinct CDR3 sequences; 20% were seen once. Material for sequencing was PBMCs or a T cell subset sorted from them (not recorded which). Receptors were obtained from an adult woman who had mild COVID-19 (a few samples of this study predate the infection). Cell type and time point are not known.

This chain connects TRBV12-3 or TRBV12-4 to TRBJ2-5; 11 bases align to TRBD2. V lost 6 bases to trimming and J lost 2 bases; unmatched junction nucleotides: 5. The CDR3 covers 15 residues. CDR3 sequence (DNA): TGTGCCAGCAGCATTCTAGCGGGGGGACAAGAGACCCAGTACTTC. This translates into CASSILAGGQETQYF.

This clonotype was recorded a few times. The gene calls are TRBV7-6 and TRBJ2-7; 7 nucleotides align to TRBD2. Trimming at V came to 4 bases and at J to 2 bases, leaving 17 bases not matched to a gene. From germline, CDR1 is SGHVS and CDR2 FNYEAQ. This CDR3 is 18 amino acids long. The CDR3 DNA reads TGTGCCAGCAGCTGGCCCGTCTTAAGCGGGGACGAGCCCTACGAGCAGTACTTC. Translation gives CASSWPVLSGDEPYEQYF. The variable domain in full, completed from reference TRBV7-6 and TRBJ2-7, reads GAGVSQSPRYKVTKRGQDVALRCDPISGHVSLYWYRQALGQGPEFLTYFNYEAQQDKSGLPNDRFSAERPEGSISTLTIQRTEQRDSAMYRCASSWPVLSGDEPYEQYFGPGTRLTVT.

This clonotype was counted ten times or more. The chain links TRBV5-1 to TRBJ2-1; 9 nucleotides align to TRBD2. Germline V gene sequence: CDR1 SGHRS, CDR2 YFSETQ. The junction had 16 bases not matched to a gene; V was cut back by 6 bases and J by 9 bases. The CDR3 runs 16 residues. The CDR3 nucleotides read TGCGCCAGCACGACGGGGCTAGCGGGGATTAGTGGTGAGCAGTTCTTC. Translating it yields CASTTGLAGISGEQFF.

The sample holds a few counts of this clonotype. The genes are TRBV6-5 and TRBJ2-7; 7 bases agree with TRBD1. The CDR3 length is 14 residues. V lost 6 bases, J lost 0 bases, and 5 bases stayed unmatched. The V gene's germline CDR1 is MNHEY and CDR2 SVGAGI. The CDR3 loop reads CASRKGQLSYEQYF. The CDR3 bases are TGTGCCAGCAGGAAGGGACAGCTCTCCTACGAGCAGTACTTC.

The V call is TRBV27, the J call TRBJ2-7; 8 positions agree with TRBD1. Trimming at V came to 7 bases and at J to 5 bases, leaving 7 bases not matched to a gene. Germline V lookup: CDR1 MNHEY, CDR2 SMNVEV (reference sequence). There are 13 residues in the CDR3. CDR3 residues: CASTGTGPDEQYF. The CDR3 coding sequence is TGTGCCAGCACCGGGACAGGCCCCGACGAGCAGTACTTC.

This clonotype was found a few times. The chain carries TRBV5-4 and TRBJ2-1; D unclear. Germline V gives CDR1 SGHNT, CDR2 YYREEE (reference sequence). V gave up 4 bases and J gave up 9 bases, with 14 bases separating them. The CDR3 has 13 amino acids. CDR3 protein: CASSNLVPSEQFF. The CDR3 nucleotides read TGTGCCAGCAGCAACCTAGTTCCGAGTGAGCAGTTCTTC.

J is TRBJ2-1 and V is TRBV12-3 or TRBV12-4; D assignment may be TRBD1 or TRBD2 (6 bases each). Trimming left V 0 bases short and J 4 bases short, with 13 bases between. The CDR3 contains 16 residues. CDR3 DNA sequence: TGTGCCAGCAGTTTAGCCCTCCGGGGGCCTTACAATGAGCAGTTCTTC. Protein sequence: CASSLALRGPYNEQFF.

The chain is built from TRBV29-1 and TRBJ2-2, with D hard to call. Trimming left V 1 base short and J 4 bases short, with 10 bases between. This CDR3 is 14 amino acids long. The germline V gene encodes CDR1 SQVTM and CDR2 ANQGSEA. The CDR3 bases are TGCAGCGTTGAAGCCAACTTTGGCACCGGGGAGCTGTTTTTT. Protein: CSVEANFGTGELFF.

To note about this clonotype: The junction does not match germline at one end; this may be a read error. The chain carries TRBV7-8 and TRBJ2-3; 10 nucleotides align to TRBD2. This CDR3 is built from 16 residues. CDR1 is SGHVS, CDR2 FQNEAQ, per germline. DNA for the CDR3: TGTGCCAGCAGCTTAGGACCCGCTAGCGGGAGATTTCTTCGGGTATTT. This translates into CASSLGPASGRFLRVF.

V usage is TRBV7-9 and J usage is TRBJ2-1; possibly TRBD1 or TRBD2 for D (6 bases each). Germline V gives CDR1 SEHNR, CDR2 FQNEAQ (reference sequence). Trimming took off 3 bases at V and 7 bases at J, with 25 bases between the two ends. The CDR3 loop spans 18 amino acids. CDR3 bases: TGTGCCAGCAGCTTTCTGCCTATAACAGGGATAGGGAGGAATGAGCAGTTCTTC. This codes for CASSFLPITGIGRNEQFF.

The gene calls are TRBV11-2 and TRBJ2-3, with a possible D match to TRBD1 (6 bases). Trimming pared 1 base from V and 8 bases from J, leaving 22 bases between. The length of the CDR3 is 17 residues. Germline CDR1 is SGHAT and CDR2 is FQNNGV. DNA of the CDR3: TGTGCCAGCAGCTTAGTAGTCCAACAGGGTCCTTGGGGTACGCAGTATTTT. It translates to CASSLVVQQGPWGTQYF.

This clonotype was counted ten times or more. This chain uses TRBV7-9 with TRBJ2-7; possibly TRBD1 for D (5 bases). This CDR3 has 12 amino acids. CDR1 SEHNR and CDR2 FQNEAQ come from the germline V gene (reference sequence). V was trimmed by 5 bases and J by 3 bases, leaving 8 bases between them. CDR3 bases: TGTGCCAGCAGCCAAGACAGCTACGAGCAGTACTTC. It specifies CASSQDSYEQYF. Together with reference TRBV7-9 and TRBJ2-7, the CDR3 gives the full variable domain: DTGVSQNPRHKITKRGQNVTFRCDPISEHNRLYWYRQTLGQGPEFLTYFQNEAQLEKSRLLSDRFSAERPKGSFSTLEIQRTEQGDSAMYLCASSQDSYEQYFGPGTRLTVT.

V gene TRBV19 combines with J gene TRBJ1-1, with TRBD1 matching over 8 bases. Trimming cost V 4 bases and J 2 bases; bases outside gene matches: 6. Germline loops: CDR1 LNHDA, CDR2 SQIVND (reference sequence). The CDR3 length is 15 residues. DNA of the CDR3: TGTGCCAGTAGTACTCCCGGACAGGGAAACACTGAAGCTTTCTTT. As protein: CASSTPGQGNTEAFF. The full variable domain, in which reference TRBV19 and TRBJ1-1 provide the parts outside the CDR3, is DGGITQSPKYLFRKEGQNVTLSCEQNLNHDAMYWYRQDPGQGLRLIYYSQIVNDFQKGDIAEGYSVSREKKESFPLTVTSAQKNPTAFYLCASSTPGQGNTEAFFGQGTRLTVV.

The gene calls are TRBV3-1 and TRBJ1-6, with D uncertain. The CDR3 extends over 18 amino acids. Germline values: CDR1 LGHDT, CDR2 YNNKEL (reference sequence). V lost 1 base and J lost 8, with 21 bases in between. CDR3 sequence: CASSQVPFEQAWDSPLHF. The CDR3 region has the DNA TGTGCCAGCAGCCAAGTCCCTTTTGAACAAGCTTGGGATTCACCCCTCCACTTT.

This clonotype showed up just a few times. For the CDR3, the DNA is TGTGCCAGTAGTCCCGGTGAGGGACAGGGCCGAAATAATTCACCCCTCCACTTT. This encodes CASSPGEGQGRNNSPLHF. The chain combines TRBV19 with TRBJ1-6; 9 bases line up with TRBD1. Germline V gene lookup returns CDR1 LNHDA and CDR2 SQIVND (reference sequence). J gave up 5 bases and V 5 bases, and 13 bases lay outside the gene matches. The CDR3 has 18 amino acids.

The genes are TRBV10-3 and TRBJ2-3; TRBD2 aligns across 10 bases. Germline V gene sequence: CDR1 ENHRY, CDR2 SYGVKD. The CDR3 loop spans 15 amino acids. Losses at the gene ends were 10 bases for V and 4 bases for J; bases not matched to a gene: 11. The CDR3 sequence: CATQASGSRSDTQYF. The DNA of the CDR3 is TGTGCCACTCAAGCTAGCGGGAGTCGGTCAGATACGCAGTATTTT.

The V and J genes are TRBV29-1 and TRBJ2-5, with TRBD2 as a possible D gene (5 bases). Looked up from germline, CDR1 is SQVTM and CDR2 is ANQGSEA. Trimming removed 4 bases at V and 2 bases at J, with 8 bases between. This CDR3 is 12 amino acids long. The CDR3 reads CSVGGHQETQYF. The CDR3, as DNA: TGCAGCGTTGGAGGGCATCAAGAGACCCAGTACTTC.

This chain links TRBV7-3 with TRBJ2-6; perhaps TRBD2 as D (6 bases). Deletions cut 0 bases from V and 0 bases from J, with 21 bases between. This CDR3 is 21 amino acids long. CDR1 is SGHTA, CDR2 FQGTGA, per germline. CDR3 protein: CASSLTAAGPTSSSGANVLTF. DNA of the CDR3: TGTGCCAGCAGCTTAACCGCCGCGGGACCTACCTCCTCCTCTGGGGCCAACGTCCTGACTTTC.

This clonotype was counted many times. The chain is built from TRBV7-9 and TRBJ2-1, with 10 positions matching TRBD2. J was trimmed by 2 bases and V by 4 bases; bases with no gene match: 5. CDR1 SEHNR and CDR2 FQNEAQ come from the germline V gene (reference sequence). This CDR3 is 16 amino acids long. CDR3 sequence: CASSSETSGPYNEQFF. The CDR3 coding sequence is TGTGCCAGCAGCTCCGAGACTAGCGGGCCCTACAATGAGCAGTTCTTC.

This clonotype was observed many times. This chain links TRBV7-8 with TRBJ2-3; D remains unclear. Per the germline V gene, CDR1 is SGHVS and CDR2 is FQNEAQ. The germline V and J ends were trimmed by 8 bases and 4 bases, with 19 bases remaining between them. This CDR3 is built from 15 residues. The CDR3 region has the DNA TGTGCCAGCCAGGCCTTCGGTATAGTTCCAGATACGCAGTATTTT. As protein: CASQAFGIVPDTQYF.

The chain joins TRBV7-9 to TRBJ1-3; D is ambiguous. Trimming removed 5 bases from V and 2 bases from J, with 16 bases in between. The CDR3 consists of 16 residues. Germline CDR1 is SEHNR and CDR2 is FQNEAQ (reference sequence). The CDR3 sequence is CASSPSNGKAGNTIYF. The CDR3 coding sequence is TGTGCCAGCAGCCCCTCGAACGGGAAGGCTGGAAACACCATATATTTT.

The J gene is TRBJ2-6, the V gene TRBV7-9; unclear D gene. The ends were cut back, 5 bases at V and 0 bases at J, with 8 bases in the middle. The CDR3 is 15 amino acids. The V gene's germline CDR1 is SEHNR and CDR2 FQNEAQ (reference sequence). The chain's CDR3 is CASSPLGSGANVLTF. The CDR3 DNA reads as TGTGCCAGCAGCCCGCTGGGCTCTGGGGCCAACGTCCTGACTTTC.

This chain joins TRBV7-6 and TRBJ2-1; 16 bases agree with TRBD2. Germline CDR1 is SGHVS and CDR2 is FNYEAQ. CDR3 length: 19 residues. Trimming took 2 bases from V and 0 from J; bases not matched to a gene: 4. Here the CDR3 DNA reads TGTGCCAGCAGCTTAAGGGGACTAGCGGGAGGGCCCTCCTACAATGAGCAGTTCTTC. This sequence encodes CASSLRGLAGGPSYNEQFF.

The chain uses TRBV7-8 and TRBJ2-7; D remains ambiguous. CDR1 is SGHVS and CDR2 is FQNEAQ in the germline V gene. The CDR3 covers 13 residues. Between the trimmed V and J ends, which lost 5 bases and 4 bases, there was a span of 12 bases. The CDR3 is CASSIHERYEQYF. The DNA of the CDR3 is TGTGCCAGCAGCATCCACGAAAGATACGAGCAGTACTTC.

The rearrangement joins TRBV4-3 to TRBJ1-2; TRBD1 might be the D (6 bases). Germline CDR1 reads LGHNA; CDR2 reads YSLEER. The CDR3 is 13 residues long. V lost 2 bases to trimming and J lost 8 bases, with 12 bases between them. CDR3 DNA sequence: TGCGCCAGCAGCCAACTTGGGGGCTACGGCTACACCTTC. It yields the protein CASSQLGGYGYTF.

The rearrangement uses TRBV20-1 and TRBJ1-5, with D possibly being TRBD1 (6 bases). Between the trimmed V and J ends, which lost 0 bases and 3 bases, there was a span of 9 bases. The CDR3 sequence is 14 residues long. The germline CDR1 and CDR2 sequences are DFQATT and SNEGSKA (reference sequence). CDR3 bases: TGCAGTGCTAGAGAGGGGGCCCACAATCAGCCCCAGCATTTT. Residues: CSAREGAHNQPQHF.

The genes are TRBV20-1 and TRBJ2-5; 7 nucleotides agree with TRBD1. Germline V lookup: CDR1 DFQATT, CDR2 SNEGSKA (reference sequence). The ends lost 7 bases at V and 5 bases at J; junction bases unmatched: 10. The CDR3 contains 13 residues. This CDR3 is CSVIGGMVETQYF. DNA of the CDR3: TGCAGTGTTATAGGGGGCATGGTCGAGACCCAGTACTTC.

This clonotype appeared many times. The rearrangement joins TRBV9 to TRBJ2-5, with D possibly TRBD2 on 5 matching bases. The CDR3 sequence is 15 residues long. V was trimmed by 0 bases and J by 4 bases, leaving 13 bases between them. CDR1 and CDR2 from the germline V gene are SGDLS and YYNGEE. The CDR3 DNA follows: TGTGCCAGCAGCGTAGCTCCGGGGAGCATAGAGACCCAGTACTTC. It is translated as CASSVAPGSIETQYF.

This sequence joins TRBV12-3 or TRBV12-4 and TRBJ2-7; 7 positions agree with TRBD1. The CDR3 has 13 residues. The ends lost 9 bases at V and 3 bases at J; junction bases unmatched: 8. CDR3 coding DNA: TGTGCCAGTAGACTGACAGGGAACTACGAGCAGTACTTC. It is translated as CASRLTGNYEQYF.